The 10 T cell receptor beta chains in this list originate from one sample, sequenced in a study of shared clonotypes between healthy human individuals. Generated by immunoSEQ multiplex PCR, the TCRdb table keeps only in-frame clones and is missing some. Of about 2.5 million clones in the sample, approximately 90% were seen once. Material: naive CD4+ T cells from PBMCs. The sample's subset: CD45RA+ positively selected. These receptors were collected from a man aged 18 to 35 in good health. Some clones in this sample may be carry-over from other donors' samples.

The chain has TRBV10-3 and TRBJ1-1, with a possible D match to TRBD1 (5 bases). The CDR3 covers 15 residues. V was shortened by 6 bases and J by 1 base, with 15 bases between the two germline ends. Per germline, CDR1 ENHRY and CDR2 SYGVKD. The CDR3 region is CAIRTRPTENTEAFF. In DNA, the CDR3 is TGTGCCATCAGGACCCGCCCGACAGAGAACACTGAAGCTTTCTTT.

J is TRBJ2-1 and V is TRBV9, with D tentatively TRBD2 (7 bases). CDR1 SGDLS and CDR2 YYNGEE come from the germline V gene. Trimming left V 4 bases short and J 7 bases short, with 21 bases between. This CDR3 spans 16 amino acids. The CDR3 loop is CASSPPRGTIVNEQFF. The CDR3 nucleotides are TGTGCCAGCAGCCCTCCTAGGGGGACTATTGTGAATGAGCAGTTCTTC.

The chain is built from TRBV2 and TRBJ1-4, with D perhaps TRBD1 (6 bases). The CDR3 covers 14 residues. The V end was cut by 6 bases, the J end by 1 base, with 9 bases between. Germline CDR1 is SNHLY and CDR2 is FYNNEI. Here the CDR3 DNA reads TGTGCCAGCAGCGAGGACAGAACTAATGAAAAACTGTTTTTT. It codes for CASSEDRTNEKLFF.

The chain is built from TRBV11-2 and TRBJ1-2; the match to TRBD1 covers 10 bases. J gave up 5 bases and V 4 bases, and 4 bases lay outside the gene matches. Germline V gene lookup returns CDR1 SGHAT and CDR2 FQNNGV. The CDR3 length is 14 residues. The CDR3 region is CASSSPGQGYGYTF. CDR3 DNA: TGTGCCAGCAGCTCACCGGGACAGGGGTATGGCTACACCTTC.

The rearrangement joins TRBV30 to TRBJ1-1, with D unclear. The CDR3 loop spans 13 amino acids. Germline CDR1 is GTSNPN and CDR2 is SVGIG (reference sequence). The ends were cut back, 5 bases at V and 1 base at J, with 11 bases in the middle. The CDR3 bases are TGTGCCTGGCACCAGCAAGCGAACACTGAAGCTTTCTTT. Amino acid sequence: CAWHQQANTEAFF.

This chain links TRBV7-2 with TRBJ1-3; D unresolved. There are 14 residues in the CDR3. V was shortened by 2 bases and J by 5 bases, with 10 bases between the two germline ends. Per the germline V gene, CDR1 is SGHTA and CDR2 is FQGNSA. Here the CDR3 reads CASSLTNSRNTIYF. As DNA, the CDR3 is TGTGCCAGCAGCTTAACAAATTCAAGAAACACCATATATTTT.

J is TRBJ2-1 and V is TRBV7-2, with 11 nucleotides matching TRBD2. The CDR3 spans 17 residues. CDR1 and CDR2 from the germline V gene are SGHTA and FQGNSA. Trimming took 0 bases from V and 10 from J; bases not matched to a gene: 11. DNA of the CDR3: TGTGCCAGCAGCTTAGCGTATAGCGGGAGGGCCCAAAAAGAGCAGTTCTTC. As protein: CASSLAYSGRAQKEQFF.

The chain has TRBV19 and TRBJ1-3; D is uncertain. Deletions cut 5 bases from V and 0 bases from J, with 8 bases between. Germline V lookup: CDR1 LNHDA, CDR2 SQIVND (reference sequence). The length of the CDR3 is 14 residues. This chain's CDR3 is CASSGSYSGNTIYF. The DNA for the CDR3 is TGTGCCAGTAGTGGGTCTTACTCTGGAAACACCATATATTTT.

The chain recombines TRBV7-9 with TRBJ2-1; 8 bases fit TRBD1. There are 16 residues in the CDR3. V dropped 3 bases and J dropped 6; count of bases not matched to a gene: 10. Germline CDR1 SEHNR, CDR2 FQNEAQ (reference sequence). This CDR3 reads CASSFGTGGRRNEQFF. CDR3 coding DNA: TGTGCCAGCAGCTTTGGGACAGGCGGTAGACGCAATGAGCAGTTCTTC.

Here the CDR3 DNA reads TGTGCCAGCAGCTTGGGGCTAGCTGTAAGCACAGATACGCAGTATTTT. Its translation: CASSLGLAVSTDTQYF. The rearrangement joins TRBV5-4 to TRBJ2-3, with D maybe TRBD2 (5 bases). CDR1 and CDR2 (germline): SGHNT, YYREEE (reference sequence). Trimming left V 0 bases short and J 0 bases short, with 11 bases between. The CDR3 has 16 amino acids.